This TCR beta chain was identified in a study of T cells in Graves' hyperthyroidism and ophthalmopathy. General observations from the study: Among thyroid clonotypes expanded above 0.001, most also appeared in blood.

The CDR3 regions of TCR beta were amplified from RNA transcripts. Carried out on the TCR CDR3, a first-round RT-PCR used the HTBI primer set. MiXCR was run by TCRdb on the multiplex PCR reads, yielding one entry per CDR3 protein. The table records about 300,000 distinct CDR3 sequences, around a fifth of them present only once. The V gene end was trimmed by 4 bases and the J gene end by 1 base; junction bases not matched to a gene: 9. CDR1 is MGHRA and CDR2 is YSYEKL in the germline V gene. This CDR3 is built from 19 residues. Remarks on this clonotype: As yet, its antigen is unknown.

The source material was blood. The chain couples TRBV4-1 to TRBJ2-4, with TRBD2 matching over 14 bases. The source of this sequence is a man aged 45-65 years with Graves' ophthalmopathy. In DNA, the CDR3 is TGCGCCAGCAGCCGAACCGGGACTAGCGGGAGTGCGGCCAAAAACATTCAGTACTTC. Translation: CASSRTGTSGSAAKNIQYF.